The present T cell receptor (beta chain) was sequenced within a study of T cells in localized non-small cell lung cancer (dated by TCRdb to 2020 to 2022). In the study overall: The study examined T cell repertoires in approximately 240 patients with early-stage NSCLC and compared tumors with uninvolved tumor-adjacent lungs. The cohort was made up of approximately 250 treatment-naive NSCLC patients whose localized lung tumors had been resected. A mean age of around 66 years was recorded for the NSCLC patients, of whom 120 to 150 were male and more than 95 were female.

What the research found in general, with its limitations: Of the top 100 tumor clones, a median of approximately 60 were detected in paired uninvolved adjacent lung; roughly 29 were also among that lung's top 100. Higher T cell density in blood was associated with longer overall survival, whereas higher clonality in adjacent lung was associated with shorter survival. Uninvolved tumor-adjacent lung showed the highest T cell clonality, higher than tumor, which suggests more focused antigenic responses in the uninvolved tumor-adjacent lung. Because the study design was exploratory, TCR variables were selected using unadjusted p-values without false-discovery rate correction. Because multi-region tumor sequencing was not done, intratumor heterogeneity could not be ruled out.

TCR beta CDR3 regions were sequenced from DNA using the immunoSEQ Assay. Under the source paper's analysis protocol: To compute T cell density, TCR beta template counts were normalized to usable DNA, which was estimated by amplifying housekeeping genes. Using the preseqR package, richness was estimated by extrapolating to 120,000 templates for tissue samples and 400,000 templates for PBMC samples. Clonality was defined as one minus Pielou's evenness. Tissue-enriched TCRs were identified through differential abundance testing performed on productive amino-acid clonotypes, with a minimum total count of 5 and an alpha of 0.1. The Jaccard Index and the Morisita Overlap Index were used to measure repertoire overlap between compartments. TCR beta CDR3s were clustered by GLIPH together with public tetramer-defined viral CDR3s, and at least three viral sequences plus V-gene enrichment were required for viral motifs. The clones in this table, taken by TCRdb from immuneACCESS, are in-frame only. Not every clone is retained; where verified, under half of the shortfall comes from an unresolved V gene, and the cause of the rest is unknown. From that table come the V and J calls and clone size; the DNA was used to work out D and trimming. This sample has tens of thousands of clones in its table, and roughly 91% of those were observed once. The top ten clones comprise 20% to 25% of the sample.

At diagnosis, tumor, uninvolved tumor-adjacent lung and peripheral blood were collected and then preserved as a mix of FFPE and fresh-frozen material. For TCR repertoire profiling, blood samples were analyzed as peripheral blood mononuclear cells. Worth noting for this clone: Its specific antigen is unknown. Base qualities are not provided; no much larger clone lies one nucleotide away.

The CDR3, from cysteine to phenylalanine, totals 13 residues. Left in the record is the CDR3 DNA by itself, 39 bases read in frame from the first base. The germline V gene (reference sequence) provides CDR1 MNHEY and CDR2 SMNVEV. The V and J ends are trimmed by 5 bases and 4 bases, leaving 8 bases between them. This chain joins TRBV27 to TRBJ2-2; TRBD1 is a possible D gene, resting on 7 matching bases. The sequence was collected from a woman aged 40 to 75 with stage I squamous cell lung carcinoma. This material consisted of peripheral blood, taken before any cancer treatment. CDR3 protein: CASSQGGTGELFF. The sequence in DNA is TGTGCCAGCAGTCAGGGGGGCACCGGGGAGCTGTTTTTT.